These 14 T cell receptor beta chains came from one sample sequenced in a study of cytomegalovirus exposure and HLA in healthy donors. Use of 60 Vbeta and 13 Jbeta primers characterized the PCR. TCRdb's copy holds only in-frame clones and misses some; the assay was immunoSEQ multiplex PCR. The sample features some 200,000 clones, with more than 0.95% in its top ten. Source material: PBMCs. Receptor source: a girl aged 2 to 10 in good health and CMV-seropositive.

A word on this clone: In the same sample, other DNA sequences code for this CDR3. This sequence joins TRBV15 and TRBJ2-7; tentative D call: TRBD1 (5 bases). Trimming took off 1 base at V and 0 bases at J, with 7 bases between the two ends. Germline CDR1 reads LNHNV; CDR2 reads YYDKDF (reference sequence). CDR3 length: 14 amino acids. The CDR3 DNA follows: TGTGCCACCAGCAGAGGGGGCGGCTCCTACGAGCAGTACTTC. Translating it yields CATSRGGGSYEQYF.

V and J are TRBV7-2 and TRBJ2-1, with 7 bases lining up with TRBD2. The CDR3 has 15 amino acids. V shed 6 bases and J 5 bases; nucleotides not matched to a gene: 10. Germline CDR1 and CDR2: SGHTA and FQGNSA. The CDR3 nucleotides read TGTGCCAGCAGTCGCTTACCGGGAGGAAACAATGAGCAGTTCTTC. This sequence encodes CASSRLPGGNNEQFF.

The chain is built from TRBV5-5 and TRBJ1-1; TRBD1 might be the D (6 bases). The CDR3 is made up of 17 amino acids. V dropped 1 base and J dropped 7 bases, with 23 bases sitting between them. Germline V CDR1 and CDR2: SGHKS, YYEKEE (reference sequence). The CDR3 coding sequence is TGTGCCAGCAGCTTGAGGATAAGTGGGCAGGGGCTGGGTGAAGCTTTCTTT. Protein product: CASSLRISGQGLGEAFF.

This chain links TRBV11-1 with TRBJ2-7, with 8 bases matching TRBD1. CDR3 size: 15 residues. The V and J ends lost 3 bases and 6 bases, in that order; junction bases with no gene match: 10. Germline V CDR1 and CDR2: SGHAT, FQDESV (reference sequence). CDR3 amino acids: CASSFSPTGAAEQYF. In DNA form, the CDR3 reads TGTGCCAGCAGCTTTTCACCGACAGGGGCGGCCGAGCAGTACTTC. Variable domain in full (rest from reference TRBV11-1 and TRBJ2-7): EAEVAQSPRYKITEKSQAVAFWCDPISGHATLYWYRQILGQGPELLVQFQDESVVDDSQLPKDRFSAERLKGVDSTLKIQPAELGDSAMYLCASSFSPTGAAEQYFGPGTRLTVT.

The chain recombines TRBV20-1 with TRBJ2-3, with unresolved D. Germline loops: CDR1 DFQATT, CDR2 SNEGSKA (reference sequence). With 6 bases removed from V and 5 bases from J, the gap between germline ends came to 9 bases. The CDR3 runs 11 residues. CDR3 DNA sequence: TGCAGTGCCTTGGGCAGAGATACGCAGTATTTT. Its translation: CSALGRDTQYF.

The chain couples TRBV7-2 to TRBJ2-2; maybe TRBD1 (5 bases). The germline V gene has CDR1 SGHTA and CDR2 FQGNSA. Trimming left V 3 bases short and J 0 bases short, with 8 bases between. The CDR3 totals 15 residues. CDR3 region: CASSFRQPNTGELFF. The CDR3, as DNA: TGTGCCAGCAGCTTCCGACAGCCGAACACCGGGGAGCTGTTTTTT.

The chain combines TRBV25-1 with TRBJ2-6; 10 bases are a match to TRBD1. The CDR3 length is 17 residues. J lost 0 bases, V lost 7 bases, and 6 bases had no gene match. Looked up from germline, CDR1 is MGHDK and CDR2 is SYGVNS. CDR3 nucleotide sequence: TGTGCCAGCATGACCGGGACAGGGGTCTCTGGGGCCAACGTCCTGACTTTC. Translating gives CASMTGTGVSGANVLTF.

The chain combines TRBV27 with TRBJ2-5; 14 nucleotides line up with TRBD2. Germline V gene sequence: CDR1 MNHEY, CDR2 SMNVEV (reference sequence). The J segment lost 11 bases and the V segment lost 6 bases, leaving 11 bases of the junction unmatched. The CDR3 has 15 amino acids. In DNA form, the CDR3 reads TGTGCCAGCAGGCCCGGGACTAGCGGGAGATTTGAGCAGTACTTC. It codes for CASRPGTSGRFEQYF.

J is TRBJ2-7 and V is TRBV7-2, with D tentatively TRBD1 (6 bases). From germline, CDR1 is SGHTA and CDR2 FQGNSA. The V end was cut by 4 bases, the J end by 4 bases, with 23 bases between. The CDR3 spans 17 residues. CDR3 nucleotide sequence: TGTGCCAGCAGCTCCCCCTCGGCTGGGGGCATCCGGTACGAGCAGTACTTC. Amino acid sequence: CASSSPSAGGIRYEQYF.

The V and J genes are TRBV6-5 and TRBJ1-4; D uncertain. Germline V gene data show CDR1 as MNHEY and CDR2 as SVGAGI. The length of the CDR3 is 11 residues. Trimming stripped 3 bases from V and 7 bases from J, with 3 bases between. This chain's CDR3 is CASSYREKLFF. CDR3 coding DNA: TGTGCCAGCAGTTATCGTGAAAAACTGTTTTTT.

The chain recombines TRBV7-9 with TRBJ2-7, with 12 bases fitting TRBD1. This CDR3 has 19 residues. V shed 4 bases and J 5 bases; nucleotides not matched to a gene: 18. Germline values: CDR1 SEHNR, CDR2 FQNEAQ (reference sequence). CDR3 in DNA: TGTGCCAGCAGCTATGCTCCGGGACAGGGGGCAGGATCCTGGGACGAGCAGTACTTC. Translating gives CASSYAPGQGAGSWDEQYF.

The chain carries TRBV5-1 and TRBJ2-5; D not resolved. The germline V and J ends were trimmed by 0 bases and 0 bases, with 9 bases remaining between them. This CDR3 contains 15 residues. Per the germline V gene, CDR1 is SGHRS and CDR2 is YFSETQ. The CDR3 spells CASSLELGYQETQYF. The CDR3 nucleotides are TGCGCCAGCAGCTTGGAGCTCGGGTACCAAGAGACCCAGTACTTC.

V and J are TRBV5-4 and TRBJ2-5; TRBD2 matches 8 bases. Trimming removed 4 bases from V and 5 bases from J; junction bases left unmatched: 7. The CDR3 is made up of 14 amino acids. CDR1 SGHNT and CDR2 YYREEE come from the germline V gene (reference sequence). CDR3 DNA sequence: TGTGCCAGCAGCGCCGGACTAGCCGGCGAGACCCAGTACTTC. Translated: CASSAGLAGETQYF.

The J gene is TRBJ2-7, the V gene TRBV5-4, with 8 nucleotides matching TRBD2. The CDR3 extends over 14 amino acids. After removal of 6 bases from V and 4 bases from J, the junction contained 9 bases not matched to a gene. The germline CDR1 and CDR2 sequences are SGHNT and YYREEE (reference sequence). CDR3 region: CASNMGGTRYEQYF. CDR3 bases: TGTGCCAGCAACATGGGCGGGACTAGATACGAGCAGTACTTC.